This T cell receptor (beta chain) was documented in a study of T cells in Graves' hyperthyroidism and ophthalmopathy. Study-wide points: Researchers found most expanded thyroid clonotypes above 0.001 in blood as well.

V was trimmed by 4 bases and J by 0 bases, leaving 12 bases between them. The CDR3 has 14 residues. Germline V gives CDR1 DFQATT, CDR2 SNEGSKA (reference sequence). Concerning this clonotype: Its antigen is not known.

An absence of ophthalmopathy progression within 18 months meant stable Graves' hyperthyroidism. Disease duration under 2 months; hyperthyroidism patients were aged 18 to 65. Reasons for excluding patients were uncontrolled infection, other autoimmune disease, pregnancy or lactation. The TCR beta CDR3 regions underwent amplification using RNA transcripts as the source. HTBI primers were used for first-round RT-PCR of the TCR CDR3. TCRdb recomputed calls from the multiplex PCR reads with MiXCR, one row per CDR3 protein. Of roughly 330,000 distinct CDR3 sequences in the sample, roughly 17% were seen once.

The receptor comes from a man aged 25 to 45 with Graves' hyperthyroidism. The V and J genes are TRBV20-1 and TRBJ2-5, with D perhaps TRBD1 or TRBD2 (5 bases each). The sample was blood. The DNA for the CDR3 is TGCAGTGCTAAGGGACGGGTGTACCAAGAGACCCAGTACTTC. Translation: CSAKGRVYQETQYF.